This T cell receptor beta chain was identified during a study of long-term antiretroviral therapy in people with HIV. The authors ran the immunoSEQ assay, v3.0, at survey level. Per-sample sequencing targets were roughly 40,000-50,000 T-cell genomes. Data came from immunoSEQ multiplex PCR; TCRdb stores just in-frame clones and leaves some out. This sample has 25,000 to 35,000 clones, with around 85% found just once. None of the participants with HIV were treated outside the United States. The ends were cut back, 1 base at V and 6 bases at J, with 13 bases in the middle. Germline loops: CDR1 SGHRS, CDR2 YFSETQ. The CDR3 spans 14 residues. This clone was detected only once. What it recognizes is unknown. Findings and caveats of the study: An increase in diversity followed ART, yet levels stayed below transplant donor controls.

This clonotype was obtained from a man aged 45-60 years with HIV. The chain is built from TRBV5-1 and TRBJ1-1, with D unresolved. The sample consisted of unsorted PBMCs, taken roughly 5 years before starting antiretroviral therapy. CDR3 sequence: CASSLQRSASEAFF. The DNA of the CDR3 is TGCGCCAGCAGCTTGCAAAGGTCCGCTTCTGAAGCTTTCTTT. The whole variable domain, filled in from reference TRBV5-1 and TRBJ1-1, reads KAGVTQTPRYLIKTRGQQVTLSCSPISGHRSVSWYQQTPGQGLQFLFEYFSETQRNKGNFPGRFSGRQFSNSRSEMNVSTLELGDSALYLCASSLQRSASEAFFGQGTRLTVV.